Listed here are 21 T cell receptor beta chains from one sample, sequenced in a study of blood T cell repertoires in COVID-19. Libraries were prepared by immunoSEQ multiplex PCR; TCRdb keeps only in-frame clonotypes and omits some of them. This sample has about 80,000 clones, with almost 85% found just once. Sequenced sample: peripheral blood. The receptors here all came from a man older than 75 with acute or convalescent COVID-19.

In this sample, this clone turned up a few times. The CDR3 region has the DNA TGTGCCAGCAGCTGGACAGGGGTTACGCACGAGCAGTACTTC. This codes for CASSWTGVTHEQYF. V usage is TRBV7-9 and J usage is TRBJ2-7; 9 bases line up with TRBD1. The CDR3 is made up of 14 amino acids. Germline assignment: CDR1 SEHNR and CDR2 FQNEAQ (reference sequence). V lost 4 bases, J lost 5 bases, and 6 bases stayed unmatched. Looking up the rest from reference TRBV7-9 and TRBJ2-7 gives the full variable domain: DTGVSQNPRHKITKRGQNVTFRCDPISEHNRLYWYRQTLGQGPEFLTYFQNEAQLEKSRLLSDRFSAERPKGSFSTLEIQRTEQGDSAMYLCASSWTGVTHEQYFGPGTRLTVT.

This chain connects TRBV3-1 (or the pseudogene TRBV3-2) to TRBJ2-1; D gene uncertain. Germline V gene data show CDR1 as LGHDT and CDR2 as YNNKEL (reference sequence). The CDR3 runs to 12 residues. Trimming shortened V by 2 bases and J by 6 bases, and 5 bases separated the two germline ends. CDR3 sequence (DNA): TGTGCCAGCAGCCAATGGAGCAATGAGCAGTTCTTC. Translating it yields CASSQWSNEQFF.

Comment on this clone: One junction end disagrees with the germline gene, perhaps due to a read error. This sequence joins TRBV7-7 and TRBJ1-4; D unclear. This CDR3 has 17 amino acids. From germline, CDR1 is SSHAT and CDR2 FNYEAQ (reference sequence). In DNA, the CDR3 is TGTGCTAGCAGCTGGGCTCCTCTGGCCGCAACTAATGAAAAACTGTTTTTT. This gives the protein CASSWAPLAATNEKLFF.

The CDR3 sequence: CAISDGRGTAEPQHF. CDR3 in DNA: TGTGCCATCAGTGACGGCAGGGGGACAGCGGAGCCCCAGCATTTT. The genes are TRBV10-3 and TRBJ1-5, with 7 bases fitting TRBD1. The CDR3 loop spans 15 amino acids. The V gene's germline CDR1 is ENHRY and CDR2 SYGVKD. J lost 8 bases, V lost 3 bases, and 10 bases had no gene match.

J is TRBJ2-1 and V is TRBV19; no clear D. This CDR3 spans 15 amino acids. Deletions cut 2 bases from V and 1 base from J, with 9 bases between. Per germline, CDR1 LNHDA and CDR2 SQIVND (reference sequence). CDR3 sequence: CASSIQPRSYNEQFF. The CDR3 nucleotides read TGTGCCAGTAGTATACAACCCAGGTCCTACAATGAGCAGTTCTTC.

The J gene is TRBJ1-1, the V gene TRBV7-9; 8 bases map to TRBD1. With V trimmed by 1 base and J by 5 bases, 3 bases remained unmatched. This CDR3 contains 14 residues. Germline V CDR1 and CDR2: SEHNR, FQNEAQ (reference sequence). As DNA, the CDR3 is TGTGCCAGCAGCTTAGGCAGGGGGCTTACTGAAGCTTTCTTT. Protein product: CASSLGRGLTEAFF.

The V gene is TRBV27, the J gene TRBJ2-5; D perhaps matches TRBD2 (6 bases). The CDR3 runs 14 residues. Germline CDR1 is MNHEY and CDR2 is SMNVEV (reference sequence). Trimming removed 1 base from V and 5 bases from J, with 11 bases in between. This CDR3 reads CASSLFTRGETQYF. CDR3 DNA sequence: TGTGCCAGCAGTTTATTTACCCGGGGGGAGACCCAGTACTTC.

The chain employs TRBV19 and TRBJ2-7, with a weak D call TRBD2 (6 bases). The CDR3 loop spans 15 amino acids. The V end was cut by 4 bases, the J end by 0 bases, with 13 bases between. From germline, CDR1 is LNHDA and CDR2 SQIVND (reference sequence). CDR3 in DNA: TGTGCCAGTAGTACCTTAGCGGAGAACTCCTACGAGCAGTACTTC. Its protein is CASSTLAENSYEQYF.

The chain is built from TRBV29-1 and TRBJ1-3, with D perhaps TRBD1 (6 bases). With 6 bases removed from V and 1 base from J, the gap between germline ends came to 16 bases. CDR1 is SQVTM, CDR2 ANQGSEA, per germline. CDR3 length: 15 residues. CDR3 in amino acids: CSVTGTSLSGNTIYF. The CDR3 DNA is TGCAGCGTGACCGGGACAAGTCTGTCTGGAAACACCATATATTTT.

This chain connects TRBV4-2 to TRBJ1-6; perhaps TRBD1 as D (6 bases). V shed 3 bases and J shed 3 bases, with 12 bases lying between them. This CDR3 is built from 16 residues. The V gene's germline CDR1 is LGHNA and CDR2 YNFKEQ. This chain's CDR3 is CASSQQGGDYNSPLHF. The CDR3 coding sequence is TGTGCCAGCAGCCAGCAAGGGGGTGACTATAATTCACCCCTCCACTTT.

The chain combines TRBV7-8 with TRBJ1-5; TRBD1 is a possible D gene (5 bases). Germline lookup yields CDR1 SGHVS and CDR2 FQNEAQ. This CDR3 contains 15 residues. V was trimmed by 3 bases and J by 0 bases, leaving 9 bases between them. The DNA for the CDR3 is TGTGCCAGCAGCTTGTTCAGGGATAGCAATCAGCCCCAGCATTTT. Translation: CASSLFRDSNQPQHF.

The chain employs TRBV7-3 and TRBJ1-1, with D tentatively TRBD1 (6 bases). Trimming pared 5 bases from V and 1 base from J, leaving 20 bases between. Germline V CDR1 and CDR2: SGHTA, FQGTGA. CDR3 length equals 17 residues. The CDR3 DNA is TGTGCCAGCAGCCTCTTCCCCCCTGGACAGTCGAACACTGAAGCTTTCTTT. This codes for CASSLFPPGQSNTEAFF.

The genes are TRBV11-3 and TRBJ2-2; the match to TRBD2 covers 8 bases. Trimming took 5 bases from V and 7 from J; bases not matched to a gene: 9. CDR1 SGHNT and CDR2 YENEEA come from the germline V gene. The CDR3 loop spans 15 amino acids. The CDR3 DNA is TGTGCCAGCAGCCCCGGACTAGCTTGGAGCGGGGAGCTGTTTTTT. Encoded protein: CASSPGLAWSGELFF.

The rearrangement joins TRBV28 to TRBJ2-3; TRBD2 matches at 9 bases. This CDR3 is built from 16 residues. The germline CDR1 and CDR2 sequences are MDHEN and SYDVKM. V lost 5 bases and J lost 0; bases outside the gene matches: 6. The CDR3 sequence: CASSTLAGISTDTQYF. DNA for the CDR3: TGTGCCAGCAGTACTCTAGCGGGGATAAGCACAGATACGCAGTATTTT.

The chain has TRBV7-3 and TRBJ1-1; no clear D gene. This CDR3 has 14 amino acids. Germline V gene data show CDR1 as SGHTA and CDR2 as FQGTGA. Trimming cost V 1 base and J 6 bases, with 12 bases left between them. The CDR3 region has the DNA TGTGCCAGCAGCTTAATGGCTGGGAGGGCTGAAGCTTTCTTT. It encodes CASSLMAGRAEAFF.

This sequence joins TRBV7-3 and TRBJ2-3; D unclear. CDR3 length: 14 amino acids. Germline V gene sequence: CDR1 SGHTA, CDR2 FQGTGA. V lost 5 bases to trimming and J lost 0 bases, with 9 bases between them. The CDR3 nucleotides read TGTGCCAGCAGCCCAACAGTAAGCACAGATACGCAGTATTTT. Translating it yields CASSPTVSTDTQYF.

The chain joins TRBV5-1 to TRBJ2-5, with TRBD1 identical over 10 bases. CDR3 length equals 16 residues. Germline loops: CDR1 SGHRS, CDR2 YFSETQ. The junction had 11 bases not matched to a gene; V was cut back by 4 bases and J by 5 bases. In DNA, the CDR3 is TGCGCCAGCAGCATCGGACAGGGGGGGTCGGTGGAGACCCAGTACTTC. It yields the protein CASSIGQGGSVETQYF.

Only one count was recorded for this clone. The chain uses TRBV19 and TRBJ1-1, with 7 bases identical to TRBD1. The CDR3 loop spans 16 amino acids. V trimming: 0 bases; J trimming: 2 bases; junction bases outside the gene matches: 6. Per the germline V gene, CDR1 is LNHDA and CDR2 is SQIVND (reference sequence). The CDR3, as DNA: TGTGCCAGTAGTATAGAACGGACAGGCCCCAACACTGAAGCTTTCTTT. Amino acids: CASSIERTGPNTEAFF.

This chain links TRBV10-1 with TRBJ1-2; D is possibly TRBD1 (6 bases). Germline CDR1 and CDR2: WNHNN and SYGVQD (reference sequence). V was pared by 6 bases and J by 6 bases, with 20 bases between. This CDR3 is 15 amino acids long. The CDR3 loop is CASSDRDKLFDGYTF. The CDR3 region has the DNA TGCGCCAGCAGCGACCGGGACAAGCTGTTTGATGGCTACACCTTC.

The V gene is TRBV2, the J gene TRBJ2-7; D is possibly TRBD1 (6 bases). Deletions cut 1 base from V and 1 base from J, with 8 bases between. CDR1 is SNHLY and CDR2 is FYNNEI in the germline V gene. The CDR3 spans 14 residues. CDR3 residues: CASSEGQVSYEQYF. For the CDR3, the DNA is TGTGCCAGCAGTGAAGGACAGGTATCCTACGAGCAGTACTTC.

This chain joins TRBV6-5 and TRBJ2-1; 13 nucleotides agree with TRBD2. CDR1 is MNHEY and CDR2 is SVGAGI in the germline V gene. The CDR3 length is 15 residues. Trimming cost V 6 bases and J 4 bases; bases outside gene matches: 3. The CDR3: CASRQTSGGYNEQFF. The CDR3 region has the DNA TGTGCCAGCAGACAGACTAGCGGGGGGTACAATGAGCAGTTCTTC.